Below are 8 T cell receptor beta chains sequenced from a single sample in a study of Graves' ophthalmopathy and Graves' hyperthyroidism. The study amplified TCR beta CDR3 regions using RNA transcripts. Scientists carried out first-round RT-PCR using HTBI primers and then a second-round multiplex PCR. One entry per CDR3 protein, called by TCRdb with MiXCR from the multiplex PCR reads. Of just over 600,000 distinct CDR3 sequences listed, 22% are singletons. The sequencing input was peripheral blood. The receptors originated from a woman aged 18-29 years with stable Graves' hyperthyroidism. Some clones in this sample may be carry-over from other donors' samples.

The table lists this clonotype with many counts. This chain links TRBV2 with TRBJ2-7; D is undetermined. The V gene lost 4 bases and the J gene lost 3 bases, with 10 bases spanning the gap. Per germline, CDR1 SNHLY and CDR2 FYNNEI. CDR3 length: 13 amino acids. The CDR3 protein is CASSGIVGYEQYF. CDR3 nucleotide sequence: TGTGCCAGCAGTGGTATAGTAGGCTACGAGCAGTACTTC.

This clonotype was counted ten times or more. V and J are TRBV28 and TRBJ2-2; 10 bases are shared with TRBD2. Germline loops: CDR1 MDHEN, CDR2 SYDVKM. V shed 4 bases, J shed 6 bases, and the junction held 8 bases outside the gene matches. This CDR3 has 16 amino acids. The CDR3 region has the DNA TGTGCCAGCAGTTCCCCAGCGGGAGGGCCCCCCGGGGAGCTGTTTTTT. It codes for CASSSPAGGPPGELFF.

This clonotype was picked up a small number of times. The genes are TRBV3-1 and TRBJ1-6; 10 bases fit TRBD1. The CDR3 covers 15 residues. Germline assignment: CDR1 LGHDT and CDR2 YNNKEL (reference sequence). Trimming at V came to 5 bases and at J to 3 bases, leaving 1 base not matched to a gene. The CDR3 spells CASSGQGVYNSPLHF. DNA of the CDR3: TGTGCCAGCAGCGGACAGGGGGTCTATAATTCACCCCTCCACTTT.

This clonotype has a count of ten or more. The chain carries TRBV30 and TRBJ2-7; D is possibly TRBD1 or TRBD2 (6 bases each). The V end was cut by 8 bases, the J end by 3 bases, with 14 bases between. From germline, CDR1 is GTSNPN and CDR2 SVGIG (reference sequence). The CDR3 contains 12 residues. The CDR3 DNA reads as TGTGCCCTGCACGGGGGCGGCTACGAGCAGTACTTC. Amino acid sequence: CALHGGGYEQYF. The full variable domain, rest sourced from reference TRBV30 and TRBJ2-7, is SQTIHQWPATLVQPVGSPLSLECTVEGTSNPNLYWYRQAAGRGLQLLFYSVGIGQISSEVPQNLSASRPQDRQFILSSKKLLLSDSGFYLCALHGGGYEQYFGPGTRLTVT.

This clonotype was recorded many times. The chain uses TRBV19 and TRBJ1-3; no clear D. Germline lookup yields CDR1 LNHDA and CDR2 SQIVND (reference sequence). V lost 3 bases to trimming and J lost 0 bases, with 6 bases between them. The CDR3 sequence is 14 residues long. CDR3 sequence (DNA): TGTGCCAGTAGTATCGATGGCTCTGGAAACACCATATATTTT. Protein sequence: CASSIDGSGNTIYF.

The chain is built from TRBV12-3 or TRBV12-4 and TRBJ1-1; D call uncertain. Trimming stripped 6 bases from V and 4 bases from J, with 12 bases between. The CDR3 runs to 13 residues. CDR3 amino acids: CASSRFEGTEAFF. In DNA, the CDR3 is TGTGCCAGCAGCCGATTCGAAGGCACTGAAGCTTTCTTT.

This clonotype appeared many times. The chain links TRBV5-1 to TRBJ1-2; maybe TRBD1 (6 bases). Germline lookup yields CDR1 SGHRS and CDR2 YFSETQ. The CDR3 sequence is 15 residues long. V lost 0 bases to trimming and J lost 8 bases, with 17 bases between them. In DNA form, the CDR3 reads TGCGCCAGCAGCTTGGACTCCCCGGACAGAGGCGGCTACACCTTC. This translates into CASSLDSPDRGGYTF.

This clonotype was recorded many times. This chain uses TRBV19 with TRBJ1-3; the D gene is possibly TRBD1 (6 bases). CDR3 length: 15 residues. CDR1 and CDR2 from the germline V gene are LNHDA and SQIVND (reference sequence). V lost 4 bases and J lost 2, with 12 bases in between. This CDR3 is CASSNQQGTGNTIYF. Here the CDR3 DNA reads TGTGCCAGTAGTAATCAACAGGGTACTGGAAACACCATATATTTT.